Presented here are 9 T cell receptor beta chains from one specimen sequenced in a study of blood T cell repertoires in COVID-19. Sequencing used immunoSEQ multiplex PCR; TCRdb keeps in-frame clones, though not all of them. The sample holds roughly 200,000 clones, 80% to 90% seen once. The specimen was peripheral blood. The receptor set was obtained from a woman in her 40s with COVID-19, enrolled during active disease.

The chain carries TRBV27 and TRBJ1-6; the D gene is possibly TRBD1 (5 bases). The ends were cut back, 1 base at V and 8 bases at J, with 15 bases in the middle. Germline V gives CDR1 MNHEY, CDR2 SMNVEV (reference sequence). The CDR3 has 16 amino acids. CDR3 nucleotides: TGTGCCAGCAGTTTATGGCCGCGGGGGGATCATTCACCCCTCCACTTT. The encoded protein is CASSLWPRGDHSPLHF.

The V call is TRBV5-5, the J call TRBJ2-1; D is perhaps TRBD2 (5 bases). This CDR3 spans 12 amino acids. Germline V gene data show CDR1 as SGHKS and CDR2 as YYEKEE (reference sequence). The V end was cut by 2 bases, the J end by 6 bases, with 6 bases between. CDR3 DNA sequence: TGTGCCAGCAGCTTCACTAGCAATGAGCAGTTCTTC. Its protein product is CASSFTSNEQFF. The complete variable domain, with remaining parts taken from reference TRBV5-5 and TRBJ2-1, reads DAGVTQSPTHLIKTRGQQVTLRCSPISGHKSVSWYQQVLGQGPQFIFQYYEKEERGRGNFPDRFSARQFPNYSSELNVNALLLGDSALYLCASSFTSNEQFFGPGTRLTVL.

The rearrangement uses TRBV3-1 (or the pseudogene TRBV3-2) and TRBJ1-2; 9 bases map to TRBD1. Trimming cost V 3 bases and J 8 bases; bases outside gene matches: 19. Germline CDR1 reads LGHDT; CDR2 reads YNNKEL (reference sequence). The CDR3 extends over 18 amino acids. CDR3 sequence: CASSQASGTGTLGRGYTF. The CDR3, as DNA: TGTGCCAGCAGCCAGGCTTCCGGGACAGGGACCCTAGGGAGAGGCTACACCTTC.

This chain uses TRBV7-3 with TRBJ2-7; 10 bases fit TRBD2. J gave up 3 bases and V 5 bases, and 4 bases lay outside the gene matches. The CDR3 runs 14 residues. The V gene's germline CDR1 is SGHTA and CDR2 FQGTGA. DNA of the CDR3: TGTGCCAGCAGCCCTAGCGGGAGTTTCTACGAGCAGTACTTC. The encoded protein is CASSPSGSFYEQYF. The whole variable domain, filled in from reference TRBV7-3 and TRBJ2-7, reads GAGVSQTPSNKVTEKGKYVELRCDPISGHTALYWYRQSLGQGPEFLIYFQGTGAADDSGLPNDRFFAVRPEGSVSTLKIQRTERGDSAVYLCASSPSGSFYEQYFGPGTRLTVT.

This clone was seen at least ten times. Other DNA sequences within the sample encode an identical CDR3. The rearrangement links TRBV7-9 to TRBJ1-5; D uncertain. The CDR3 has 13 amino acids. Trimming cost V 1 base and J 6 bases, with 7 bases left between them. Germline V gives CDR1 SEHNR, CDR2 FQNEAQ (reference sequence). CDR3 amino acids: CASSLEGGQPQHF. CDR3 nucleotide sequence: TGTGCCAGCAGCTTAGAGGGAGGTCAGCCCCAGCATTTT.

The rearrangement uses TRBV11-2 and TRBJ2-7, with 7 bases lining up with TRBD1. The CDR3 consists of 14 residues. J gave up 6 bases and V 5 bases, and 10 bases lay outside the gene matches. The V gene's germline CDR1 is SGHAT and CDR2 FQNNGV. This chain's CDR3 is CASSPSGTASEQYF. CDR3 DNA: TGTGCCAGCAGCCCAAGTGGGACAGCCAGCGAGCAGTACTTC.

J is TRBJ1-2 and V is TRBV6-5, with TRBD1 as a possible D gene (6 bases). Trimming took 4 bases from V and 3 from J, leaving 12 bases between them. The germline gives CDR1 MNHEY, CDR2 SVGAGI. CDR3 size: 14 residues. This CDR3 reads CASSFTGRDYGYTF. In DNA form, the CDR3 reads TGTGCCAGCAGTTTTACAGGGAGGGACTATGGCTACACCTTC.

This clone was counted a single time. This chain connects TRBV9 to TRBJ2-7, with 9 bases lining up with TRBD2. Unmatched junction bases numbered 1, after V lost 0 bases and J lost 3 bases. The CDR3 is made up of 14 amino acids. Germline V gene sequence: CDR1 SGDLS, CDR2 YYNGEE. The chain's CDR3 is CASSVEAGGYEQYF. The CDR3 DNA reads TGTGCCAGCAGCGTAGAAGCGGGGGGCTACGAGCAGTACTTC.

The J gene is TRBJ2-7, the V gene TRBV5-1; 8 nucleotides align to TRBD1. V trimming: 3 bases; J trimming: 5 bases; junction bases outside the gene matches: 7. This CDR3 spans 14 amino acids. Germline-derived CDR1 and CDR2 are SGHRS and YFSETQ. CDR3 nucleotide sequence: TGCGCCAGCAGCTCTGACAGGGGACACGACGAGCAGTACTTC. Translating it yields CASSSDRGHDEQYF.